The sequence of this T cell receptor (beta chain) was determined in a study of TIL therapy for anti-PD-1-resistant metastatic lung cancer (dated by TCRdb to about 2021). About the full investigation: Before any PD-1/PD-L1 blockade was given, tumors were harvested, nivolumab was then administered, and patients who progressed went on to receive lymphodepletion, an infusion of expanded TIL, and IL-2. Enrolled patients had a median age of about 50 years (range about 38-75) and a median tumor PD-L1 proportion score of approximately 6.6%. Most of the cohort had lung adenocarcinoma, several tumors were EGFR-mutant and two were ALK-rearranged, and half of the patients were current or former smokers. Across the cohort, whole-exome sequencing showed a median non-synonymous tumor mutation burden of 1.5 mutations per megabase. Clonotypes were tracked across tumor, expanded TIL product and serial blood samples by T cell receptor beta sequencing of tumor and peripheral blood. The full study reports these points: The study protocol defined all tumor marker inferences as exploratory. Clonotypes from the infused TIL partially replaced the baseline peripheral repertoire and then declined over months, and persistence showed no apparent association with response. Generalizability was limited because the cohort was highly selected, with more treatment-naive, never-smoker and oncogene-addicted patients included than is typical.

Points on this clone: Its antigen is currently not known. One base away there is no much larger clone; base qualities are not given.

From the cysteine through the phenylalanine, the CDR3 covers 16 amino acids. Only CDR3 DNA remains: 48 bases, in frame from the first base. CDR1 and CDR2 are drawn from the germline V gene (reference sequence): PRHDT, FYEKMQ. Trimming costs V 3 bases and J 0 bases, and their ends lie 12 bases apart. TCR beta CDR3 regions were amplified from genomic DNA by bias-controlled multiplex PCR with the immunoSEQ v3 hsTCRB kit. TCR libraries were sequenced on an Illumina NextSeq 500 to some 2.2 million read pairs for survey level or 5-6 million for deep level. The study's processing was this. V, D and J genes were assigned, non-productive sequences were removed, and clonality was reported by immunoSEQ Analyzer software. Repertoires were compared using productive Simpson clonality and Morisita overlap index of productive TRB rearrangements between infused TIL and blood. Absolute clonotype counts in blood were estimated by multiplying the lymphocyte count by the CD3+ fraction and by the productive frequency of the clone. This is the immuneACCESS table as TCRdb keeps it, with only in-frame sequences that have V and J called. A part of the clones is gone; compared with another copy, unresolved V genes explain less than half, and the rest is unexplained. That table is the source of V, J and clone size, and D and trimming were worked out from the DNA. A total of 55,000 to 65,000 clones appear in this sample, 69% of them only once. The ten most abundant clones make up less than 8% of the sample.

The meaning of the sample's time point label: pre-treatment sample, taken before nivolumab and TIL therapy. Adults with stage 4 NSCLC were enrolled in a dual-center phase I trial from October 2017 to early 2020. Samples came from a single-arm, open-label phase I trial of tumor-infiltrating lymphocyte therapy with nivolumab in advanced non-small cell lung cancer. Blood mononuclear cells from EDTA tubes were isolated by Ficoll gradient, snap-frozen as pellets, and DNA was extracted with a Qiagen mini-prep kit. The sequencing used blood, collected at baseline. The TCR sequence derives from a person aged 25-85 years with non-small cell lung cancer. This chain is built from TRBV13 and TRBJ1-3, with the D gene too uncertain to name. The CDR3 reads as follows: CASSLLAGSSGNTIYF. The sequenced DNA is TGTGCCAGCAGCTTGTTAGCCGGGAGCTCTGGAAACACCATATATTTT.